This note documents a single TCR beta chain sequence. Its antigen is currently unknown. Assay used: immunoSEQ multiplex PCR; TCRdb lists only in-frame clones, some missing. The sample shows 48,000 or so clones, nearly 85% of them seen only once. The sample belongs to a study of OX40 agonist ivuxolimab in advanced cancers. Turning to the study itself: Dosing consisted of intravenous ivuxolimab at 0.01 to 10 mg/kg every 2 weeks. Past anti-PD-1, anti-PD-L1 or anti-CTLA-4 therapy was accepted, and approximately 37% had received some.

Whole-study findings and limits: Expansion of clones was among the lowest in partial responders at 0.1-3.0 mg/kg.

This clonotype was sampled from an adult with an advanced solid tumor such as melanoma, head and neck, liver or kidney cancer. The specimen comprised CD4+ or CD8+ T cells sorted from blood, sampled in a trial of the OX40 agonist ivuxolimab.

DNA of the CDR3: TGTGCCAGCAGCTTGATGCGAAGGCCTCGCCAAGAGACCCAGTACTTC. Protein sequence: CASSLMRRPRQETQYF. The chain links TRBV5-8 to TRBJ2-5; D gene unclear. The CDR3 is 16 residues long. Germline CDR1 and CDR2: SGHTS and YDEGEE. V lost 1 base, J lost 1 base, and 14 bases lay in between.